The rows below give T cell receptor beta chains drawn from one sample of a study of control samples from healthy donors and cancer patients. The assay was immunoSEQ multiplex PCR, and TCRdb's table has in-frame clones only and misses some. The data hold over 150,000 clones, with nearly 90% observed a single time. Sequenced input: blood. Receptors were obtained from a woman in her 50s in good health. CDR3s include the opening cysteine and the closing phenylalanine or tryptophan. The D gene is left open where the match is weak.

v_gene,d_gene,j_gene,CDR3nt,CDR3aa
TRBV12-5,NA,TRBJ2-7,TGTGCTAGTGGTCGAGGTAGAGAGCAGTACTTC,CASGRGREQYF
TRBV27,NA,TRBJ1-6,TGTGCCAGCAGTTTAAATAGGAGTAATTCACCCCTCCACTTT,CASSLNRSNSPLHF
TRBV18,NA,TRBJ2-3,TGTGCCAGCTCACCGCCGAGAGGGACCGTGGGCTCAGATACGCAGTATTTT,CASSPPRGTVGSDTQYF
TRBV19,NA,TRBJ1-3,TGTGCCAGTAAAAAATCAGGGATAGACTCTGGAAACACCATATATTTT,CASKKSGIDSGNTIYF
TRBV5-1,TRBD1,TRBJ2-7,TGCGCCAGCAGCTGGCAGGGACAGGGGGTTGGGAACGAGCAGTACTTC,CASSWQGQGVGNEQYF
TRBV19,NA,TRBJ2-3,TGTGCCAGTTCCGTGAGCTACCAGGGTGATACGCAGTATTTT,CASSVSYQGDTQYF
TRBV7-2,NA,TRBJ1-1,TGTGCCAGCAGCTTACAGGGGAGGACTGAAGCTTTCTTT,CASSLQGRTEAFF
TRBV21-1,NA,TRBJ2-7,TGTGCCAGCCGGGACAGAGGATCCTACGAGCAGTACTTC,CASRDRGSYEQYF
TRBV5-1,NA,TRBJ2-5,TGCGCCAGCAGCTTGGATAATAGTCAAGGGACCCAGTACTTC,CASSLDNSQGTQYF
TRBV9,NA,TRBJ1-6,TGTGCCAGCAGCGTAGGTGGGGGTCCACCCCTCCACTTT,CASSVGGGPPLHF
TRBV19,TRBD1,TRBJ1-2,TGTGCCATCACAGGGGGCGAAGATACTAACTATGGCTACACCTTC,CAITGGEDTNYGYTF
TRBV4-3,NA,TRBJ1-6,TGCGCCAGCAGCCAAGCCCCAGGGGAGGGTAATTCACCCCTCCACTTT,CASSQAPGEGNSPLHF
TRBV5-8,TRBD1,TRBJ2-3,TGTGCCAGCAGCGGAGGACAGGGGCAAGTAGATACGCAGTATTTT,CASSGGQGQVDTQYF
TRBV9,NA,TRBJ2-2,TGTGCCAGCGAACACCCGAACACCGGGGAGCTGTTTTTT,CASEHPNTGELFF
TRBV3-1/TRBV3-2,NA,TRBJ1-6,TGTGCCAGCAGCCTCAAGATTGGGTCAAATTCACCCCTCCACTTT,CASSLKIGSNSPLHF
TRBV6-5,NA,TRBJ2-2,TGTGCCAGCGTCGATCGGGGCACCGGGGAGCTGTTTTTT,CASVDRGTGELFF
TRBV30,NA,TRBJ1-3,TGTGCCTGGAGTCCCCTCGGGGCCTCTGGAAACACCATATATTTT,CAWSPLGASGNTIYF
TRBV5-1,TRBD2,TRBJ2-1,TGCGCCAGTGGACTAGCGGGGGGCCGGGAGCAGTTCTTC,CASGLAGGREQFF
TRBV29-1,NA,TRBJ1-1,TGCAGCGCATTTACCGGGAACCCCTACGGCGCTGAAGCTTTCTTT,CSAFTGNPYGAEAFF
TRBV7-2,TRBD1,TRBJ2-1,TGTGCCAGCAGCGCCCATTCAGGGGGTGGCAACAATGAGCAGTTCTTC,CASSAHSGGGNNEQFF